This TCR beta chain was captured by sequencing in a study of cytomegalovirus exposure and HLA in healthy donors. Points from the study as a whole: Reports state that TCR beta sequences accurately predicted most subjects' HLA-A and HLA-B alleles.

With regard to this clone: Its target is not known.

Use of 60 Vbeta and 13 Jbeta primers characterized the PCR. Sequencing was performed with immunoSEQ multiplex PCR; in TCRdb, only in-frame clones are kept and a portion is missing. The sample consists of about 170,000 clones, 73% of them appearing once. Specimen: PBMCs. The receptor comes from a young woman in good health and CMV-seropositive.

The CDR3 nucleotides are TGCGCCAGCAGCCACACGGGACTAGCGGTTACCTACGAGCAGTACTTC. This encodes CASSHTGLAVTYEQYF. V usage is TRBV4-1 and J usage is TRBJ2-5, with 11 bases that match TRBD2. The J call may be wrong; the DNA end is better matched by TRBJ2-7. The germline CDR1 and CDR2 sequences are MGHRA and YSYEKL. The CDR3 is 16 residues long.